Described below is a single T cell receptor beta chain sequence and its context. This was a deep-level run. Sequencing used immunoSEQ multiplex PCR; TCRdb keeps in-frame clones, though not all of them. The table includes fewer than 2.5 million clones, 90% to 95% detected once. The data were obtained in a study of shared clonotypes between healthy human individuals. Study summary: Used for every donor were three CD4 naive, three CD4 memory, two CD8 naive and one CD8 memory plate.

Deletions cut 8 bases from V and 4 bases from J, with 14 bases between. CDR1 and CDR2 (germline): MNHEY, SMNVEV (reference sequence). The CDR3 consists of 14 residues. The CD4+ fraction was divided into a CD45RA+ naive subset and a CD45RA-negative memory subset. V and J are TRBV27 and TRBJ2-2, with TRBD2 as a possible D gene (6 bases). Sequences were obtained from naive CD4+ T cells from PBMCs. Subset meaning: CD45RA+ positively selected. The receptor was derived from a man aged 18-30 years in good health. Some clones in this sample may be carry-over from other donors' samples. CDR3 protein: CASRDGLITGELFF. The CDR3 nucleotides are TGTGCCAGCCGAGATGGACTAATCACCGGGGAGCTGTTTTTT.